This entry lists 18 T cell receptor beta chains sequenced from one sample in a study of blood T cell repertoires in COVID-19. Assay used: immunoSEQ multiplex PCR; TCRdb lists only in-frame clones, some missing. The sample includes under 300,000 clones, about 80% of them seen just once. The specimen sequenced was peripheral blood. The origin of the receptors is a woman of 80 years or more with active or convalescent COVID-19.

The chain couples TRBV19 to TRBJ2-5; perhaps TRBD2 as D (6 bases). The CDR3 contains 16 residues. Germline lookup yields CDR1 LNHDA and CDR2 SQIVND (reference sequence). The germline V and J ends were trimmed by 4 bases and 5 bases, with 20 bases remaining between them. The CDR3 nucleotides read TGTGCCAGTAGTACACATCATGGTGGCGGGGCGGAGACCCAGTACTTC. It codes for CASSTHHGGGAETQYF.

V and J are TRBV2 and TRBJ1-5; TRBD1 matches 10 bases. Germline CDR1 is SNHLY and CDR2 is FYNNEI. The CDR3 runs to 14 residues. With V trimmed by 8 bases and J by 3 bases, 4 bases remained unmatched. The chain's CDR3 is CASRTGGSNQPQHF. For the CDR3, the DNA is TGTGCCAGCCGGACAGGGGGTTCCAATCAGCCCCAGCATTTT.

The chain links TRBV3-1 (or the pseudogene TRBV3-2) to TRBJ1-6; D ambiguous. The germline V gene encodes CDR1 LGHDT and CDR2 YNNKEL (reference sequence). The CDR3 loop spans 16 amino acids. V was trimmed by 3 bases and J by 0 bases, leaving 9 bases between them. The CDR3 DNA reads TGTGCCAGCAGCCAGACGACAAGCTCCTATAATTCACCCCTCCACTTT. Protein: CASSQTTSSYNSPLHF.

The chain uses TRBV12-3 or TRBV12-4 and TRBJ1-3; D is undetermined. Trimming stripped 6 bases from V and 7 bases from J, with 13 bases between. The CDR3 has 13 amino acids. The CDR3 protein is CASSQTSGNTIYF. CDR3 coding DNA: TGTGCCAGCAGCCAGACATCGGGGAACACCATATATTTT.

The chain joins TRBV18 to TRBJ2-7, with TRBD2 matching over 7 bases. The germline gives CDR1 KGHSH, CDR2 LQKENI. This CDR3 has 13 residues. J gave up 6 bases and V 4 bases, and 6 bases lay outside the gene matches. The CDR3 coding sequence is TGTGCCAGCTCACGAGGACTAGAATCCGAGCAGTACTTC. Amino acid sequence: CASSRGLESEQYF.

This rearrangement joins TRBV27 to TRBJ1-2; 10 bases match TRBD1. This CDR3 is 15 amino acids long. V shed 6 bases and J 1 base; nucleotides not matched to a gene: 5. The germline V gene has CDR1 MNHEY and CDR2 SMNVEV (reference sequence). The CDR3 DNA is TGTGCCAGCAGCGGGTGGACAGGGGGTAACTATGGCTACACCTTC. This encodes CASSGWTGGNYGYTF.

As DNA, the CDR3 is TGTGCCAGCTCATCGGGACAGAACACTGAAGCTTTCTTT. As protein: CASSSGQNTEAFF. V gene TRBV18 combines with J gene TRBJ1-1, with D perhaps TRBD1 (6 bases). The CDR3 is 13 residues long. V gave up 5 bases and J gave up 1 base, with 8 bases separating them. Germline V gene data show CDR1 as KGHSH and CDR2 as LQKENI. Full variable domain (rest looked up from reference TRBV18 and TRBJ1-1): NAGVMQNPRHLVRRRGQEARLRCSPMKGHSHVYWYRQLPEEGLKFMVYLQKENIIDESGMPKERFSAEFPKEGPSILRIQQVVRGDSAAYFCASSSGQNTEAFFGQGTRLTVV.

The chain employs TRBV19 and TRBJ1-3; D might be TRBD1 (5 bases). Between the trimmed V and J ends, which lost 6 bases and 0 bases, there was a span of 12 bases. Germline CDR1 LNHDA, CDR2 SQIVND (reference sequence). The CDR3 is 15 amino acids. The CDR3 loop reads CASSSDSSSGNTIYF. CDR3 bases: TGTGCCAGTAGCAGCGACAGCTCCTCTGGAAACACCATATATTTT.

The chain couples TRBV15 to TRBJ2-4; 7 bases are a match to TRBD1. Trimming took 3 bases from V and 0 from J; bases not matched to a gene: 8. This CDR3 contains 17 residues. Germline assignment: CDR1 LNHNV and CDR2 YYDKDF (reference sequence). In nucleotides, the CDR3 is TGTGCCACCAGCAGGGCAGGGACAGACCTAGCCAAAAACATTCAGTACTTC. It yields the protein CATSRAGTDLAKNIQYF.

V usage is TRBV18 and J usage is TRBJ2-7; D may be TRBD2 (6 bases). The length of the CDR3 is 14 residues. Per the germline V gene, CDR1 is KGHSH and CDR2 is LQKENI. Trimming stripped 3 bases from V and 7 bases from J, with 16 bases between. The CDR3 nucleotides are TGTGCCAGCTCACCCAGGAGACTAGTCAAGGAGCAGTACTTC. Translated, it gives CASSPRRLVKEQYF.

The chain joins TRBV19 to TRBJ2-1; the D gene is possibly TRBD2 (7 bases). CDR1 and CDR2 from the germline V gene are LNHDA and SQIVND (reference sequence). This CDR3 contains 15 residues. Trimming removed 5 bases at V and 8 bases at J, with 19 bases between. CDR3 bases: TGTGCCAGTAGTTTCGGGGGGCAGGTTAGCGATGAGCAGTTCTTC. It specifies CASSFGGQVSDEQFF.

The V call is TRBV9, the J call TRBJ2-1; 9 bases map to TRBD1. CDR3 size: 21 residues. Germline V gene data show CDR1 as SGDLS and CDR2 as YYNGEE. J gave up 0 bases and V 3 bases, and 19 bases lay outside the gene matches. The CDR3 region has the DNA TGTGCCAGCAGCGGCTCCGGGACAGGGTACGTTGGTGTGAGCTCCTACAATGAGCAGTTCTTC. It specifies CASSGSGTGYVGVSSYNEQFF.

The chain carries TRBV27 and TRBJ2-1, with D perhaps matching TRBD1 (6 bases). Germline-derived CDR1 and CDR2 are MNHEY and SMNVEV (reference sequence). The CDR3 spans 13 residues. V was trimmed by 2 bases and J by 4 bases, leaving 6 bases between them. As DNA, the CDR3 is TGTGCCAGCAGTTTAACAGGGTACAATGAGCAGTTCTTC. Translated: CASSLTGYNEQFF.

This clone was recorded a few times. For the CDR3, the DNA is TGTGCCAGCAGCCAAGGTCAACAGACCGGGGAGCTGTTTTTT. Residues: CASSQGQQTGELFF. The V gene is TRBV3-1 (or the pseudogene TRBV3-2), the J gene TRBJ2-2; D not resolved. Trimming pared 1 base from V and 5 bases from J, leaving 8 bases between. CDR3 size: 14 residues. Germline values: CDR1 LGHDT, CDR2 YNNKEL (reference sequence).

Only a few counts were recorded for this clone. The J gene is TRBJ1-2, the V gene TRBV12-3 or TRBV12-4; a possible D gene is TRBD1 (6 bases). The CDR3 contains 13 residues. The V end was cut by 7 bases, the J end by 8 bases, with 17 bases between. This CDR3 is CASTMGRGSGYTF. CDR3 in DNA: TGTGCCAGCACCATGGGGAGGGGGAGCGGCTACACCTTC.

The table lists this clone with a few counts. The chain carries TRBV5-6 and TRBJ2-3; 8 bases fit TRBD1. Trimming took 0 bases from V and 4 from J; bases not matched to a gene: 10. This CDR3 spans 17 amino acids. Germline V CDR1 and CDR2: SGHDT, YYEEEE. Written as DNA, the CDR3 is TGTGCCAGCAGCTTGGCCACGGACAGGGACATCTCAGATACGCAGTATTTT. Amino acids: CASSLATDRDISDTQYF.

CDR3 region: CAWSVWTANSPLHF. Here the CDR3 DNA reads TGTGCCTGGAGTGTATGGACAGCGAATTCACCCCTCCACTTT. This rearrangement joins TRBV30 to TRBJ1-6; D might be TRBD1 (6 bases). Per the germline V gene, CDR1 is GTSNPN and CDR2 is SVGIG (reference sequence). V lost 0 bases to trimming and J lost 7 bases, with 10 bases between them. CDR3 size: 14 residues.

This chain uses TRBV7-2 with TRBJ1-2; D may be TRBD1 (5 bases). Germline loops: CDR1 SGHTA, CDR2 FQGNSA. V gave up 1 base and J gave up 4 bases, with 13 bases separating them. The CDR3 runs 15 residues. The CDR3 sequence: CASSLVAGSVYGYTF. The DNA for the CDR3 is TGTGCCAGCAGCTTAGTTGCAGGGTCGGTCTATGGCTACACCTTC. The whole variable domain, filled in from reference TRBV7-2 and TRBJ1-2, reads GAGVSQSPSNKVTEKGKDVELRCDPISGHTALYWYRQSLGQGLEFLIYFQGNSAPDKSGLPSDRFSAERTGGSVSTLTIQRTQQEDSAVYLCASSLVAGSVYGYTFGSGTRLTVV.